The present T cell receptor beta chain was sequenced within a study of control samples from healthy donors and cancer patients. Method: immunoSEQ multiplex PCR; TCRdb's copy keeps in-frame clones and lacks some. Among fewer than 200,000 clones, about 93% were seen once, and the ten largest hold roughly 4%. The CDR3 loop spans 15 amino acids. The germline V gene has CDR1 SGHDT and CDR2 YYEEEE. The ends lost 4 bases at V and 6 bases at J; junction bases unmatched: 10. The receptor was isolated from a woman aged 55-69 years in good health. The sequenced sample consisted of blood. J is TRBJ2-3 and V is TRBV5-6, with 8 bases fitting TRBD1. This CDR3 is CASSPTGGYSDTQYF. The CDR3 DNA reads TGTGCCAGCAGCCCCACAGGGGGATACTCGGATACGCAGTATTTT.